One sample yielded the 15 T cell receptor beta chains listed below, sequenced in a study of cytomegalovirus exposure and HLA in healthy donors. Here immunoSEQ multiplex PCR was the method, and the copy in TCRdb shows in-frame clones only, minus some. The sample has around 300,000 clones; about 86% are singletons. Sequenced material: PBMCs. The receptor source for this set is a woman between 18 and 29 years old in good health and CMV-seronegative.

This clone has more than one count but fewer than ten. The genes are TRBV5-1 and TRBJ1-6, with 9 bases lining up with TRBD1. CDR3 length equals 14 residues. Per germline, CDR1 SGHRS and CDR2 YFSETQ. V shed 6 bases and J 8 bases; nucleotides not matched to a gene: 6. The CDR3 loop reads CASTIQGADSPLHF. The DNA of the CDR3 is TGCGCCAGCACGATACAGGGGGCGGATTCACCCCTCCACTTT.

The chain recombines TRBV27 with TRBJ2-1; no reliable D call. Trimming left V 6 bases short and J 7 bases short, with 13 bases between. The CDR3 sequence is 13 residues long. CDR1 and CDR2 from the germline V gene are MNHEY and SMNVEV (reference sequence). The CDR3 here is CASRSFGGNEQFF. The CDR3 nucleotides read TGTGCCAGCAGATCCTTCGGTGGTAATGAGCAGTTCTTC.

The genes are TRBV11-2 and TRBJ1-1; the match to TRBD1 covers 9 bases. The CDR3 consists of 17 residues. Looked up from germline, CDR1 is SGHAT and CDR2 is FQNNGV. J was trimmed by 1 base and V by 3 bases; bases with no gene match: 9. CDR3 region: CASSFKPGQGRNTEAFF. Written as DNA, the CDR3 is TGTGCCAGCAGCTTCAAACCGGGACAGGGCAGGAACACTGAAGCTTTCTTT. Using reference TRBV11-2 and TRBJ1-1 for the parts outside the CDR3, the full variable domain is EAGVAQSPRYKIIEKRQSVAFWCNPISGHATLYWYQQILGQGPKLLIQFQNNGVVDDSQLPKDRFSAERLKGVDSTLKIQPAKLEDSAVYLCASSFKPGQGRNTEAFFGQGTRLTVV.

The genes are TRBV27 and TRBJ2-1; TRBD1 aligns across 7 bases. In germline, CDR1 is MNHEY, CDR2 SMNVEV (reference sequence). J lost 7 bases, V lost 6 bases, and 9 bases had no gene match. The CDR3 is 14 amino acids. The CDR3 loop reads CASSRGGAKNEQFF. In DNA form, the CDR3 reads TGTGCCAGCAGCCGAGGGGGCGCTAAAAATGAGCAGTTCTTC.

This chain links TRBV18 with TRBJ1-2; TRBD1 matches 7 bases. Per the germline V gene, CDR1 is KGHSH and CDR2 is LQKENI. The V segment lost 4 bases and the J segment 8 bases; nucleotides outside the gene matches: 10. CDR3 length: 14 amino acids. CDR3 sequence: CASSRAQGEWGYTF. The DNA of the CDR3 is TGTGCCAGCTCACGAGCCCAGGGGGAATGGGGCTACACCTTC.

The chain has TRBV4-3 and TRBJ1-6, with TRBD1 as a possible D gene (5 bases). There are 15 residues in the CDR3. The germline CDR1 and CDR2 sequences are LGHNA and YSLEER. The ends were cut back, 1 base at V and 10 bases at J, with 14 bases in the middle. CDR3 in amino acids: CASSQAYPGNSPLHF. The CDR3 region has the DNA TGCGCCAGCAGCCAAGCCTACCCAGGGAACTCACCCCTCCACTTT.

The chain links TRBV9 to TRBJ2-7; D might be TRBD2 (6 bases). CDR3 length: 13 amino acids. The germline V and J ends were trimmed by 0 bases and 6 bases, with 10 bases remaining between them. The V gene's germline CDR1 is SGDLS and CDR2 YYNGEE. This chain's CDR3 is CASSVGGLREQYF. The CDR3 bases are TGTGCCAGCAGCGTAGGAGGACTACGCGAGCAGTACTTC.

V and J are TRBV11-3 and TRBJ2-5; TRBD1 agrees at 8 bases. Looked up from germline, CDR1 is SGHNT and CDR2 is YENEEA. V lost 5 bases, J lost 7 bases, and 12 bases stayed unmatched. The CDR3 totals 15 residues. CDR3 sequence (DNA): TGTGCCAGCAGCACTGGGGGCCAGGGGGCGCGGACCCAGTACTTC. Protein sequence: CASSTGGQGARTQYF.

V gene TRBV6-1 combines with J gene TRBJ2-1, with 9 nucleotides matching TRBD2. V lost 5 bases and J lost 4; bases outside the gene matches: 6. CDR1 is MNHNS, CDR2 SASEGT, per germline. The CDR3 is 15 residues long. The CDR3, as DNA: TGTGCCAGCAGTCCCGGGACTAGCAGATACAATGAGCAGTTCTTC. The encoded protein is CASSPGTSRYNEQFF.

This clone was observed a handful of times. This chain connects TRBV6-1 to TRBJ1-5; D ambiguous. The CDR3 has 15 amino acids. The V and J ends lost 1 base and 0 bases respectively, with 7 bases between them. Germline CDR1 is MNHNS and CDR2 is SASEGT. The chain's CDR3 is CASSEDPYSNQPQHF. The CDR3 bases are TGTGCCAGCAGTGAAGATCCGTATAGCAATCAGCCCCAGCATTTT.

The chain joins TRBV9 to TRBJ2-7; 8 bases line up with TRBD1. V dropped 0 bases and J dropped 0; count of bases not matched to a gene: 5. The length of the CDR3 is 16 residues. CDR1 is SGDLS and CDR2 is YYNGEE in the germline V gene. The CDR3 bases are TGTGCCAGCAGCGTAGGTATCACAGGGGGCTCCTACGAGCAGTACTTC. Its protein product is CASSVGITGGSYEQYF. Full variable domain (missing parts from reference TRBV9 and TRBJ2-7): DSGVTQTPKHLITATGQRVTLRCSPRSGDLSVYWYQQSLDQGLQFLIQYYNGEERAKGNILERFSAQQFPDLHSELNLSSLELGDSALYFCASSVGITGGSYEQYFGPGTRLTVT.

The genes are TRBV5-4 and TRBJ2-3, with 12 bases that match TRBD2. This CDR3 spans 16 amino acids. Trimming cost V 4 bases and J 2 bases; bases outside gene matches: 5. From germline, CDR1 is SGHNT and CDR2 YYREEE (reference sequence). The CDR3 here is CASSIRLAGATDTQYF. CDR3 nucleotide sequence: TGTGCCAGCAGCATTAGACTAGCGGGAGCCACAGATACGCAGTATTTT.

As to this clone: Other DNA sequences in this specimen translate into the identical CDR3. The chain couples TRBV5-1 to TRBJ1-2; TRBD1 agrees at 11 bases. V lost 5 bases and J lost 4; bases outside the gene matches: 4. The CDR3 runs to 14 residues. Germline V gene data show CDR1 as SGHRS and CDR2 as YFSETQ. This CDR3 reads CASSRDRGSYGYTF. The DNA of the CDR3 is TGCGCCAGCAGTCGGGACAGGGGGTCCTATGGCTACACCTTC.

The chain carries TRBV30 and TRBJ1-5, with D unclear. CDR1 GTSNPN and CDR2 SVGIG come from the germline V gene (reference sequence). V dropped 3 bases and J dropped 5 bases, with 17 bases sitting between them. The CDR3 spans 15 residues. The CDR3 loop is CAWSRSGVGDQPQHF. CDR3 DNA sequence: TGTGCCTGGAGCCGATCCGGGGTGGGCGATCAGCCCCAGCATTTT. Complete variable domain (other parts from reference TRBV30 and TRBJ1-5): SQTIHQWPATLVQPVGSPLSLECTVEGTSNPNLYWYRQAAGRGLQLLFYSVGIGQISSEVPQNLSASRPQDRQFILSSKKLLLSDSGFYLCAWSRSGVGDQPQHFGDGTRLSIL.

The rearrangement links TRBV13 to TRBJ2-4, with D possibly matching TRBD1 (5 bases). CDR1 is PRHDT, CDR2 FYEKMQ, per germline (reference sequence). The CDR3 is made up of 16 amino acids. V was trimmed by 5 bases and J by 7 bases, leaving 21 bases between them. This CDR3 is CASSPAGQTARNIQYF. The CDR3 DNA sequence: TGTGCCAGCAGCCCGGCTGGACAAACGGCACGTAACATTCAGTACTTC.